This entry is about one T cell receptor (beta chain). The sample is drawn from a study of CD8 T cells in Susac syndrome. With random hexamers, about 0.45 to 1 ug RNA was reverse transcribed. MiXCR was run by TCRdb on the immunoSEQ multiplex PCR reads, yielding one entry per CDR3 protein. The table has a few hundred thousand distinct CDR3 sequences, roughly 96% seen once. Germline CDR1 is GTSNPN and CDR2 is SVGIG (reference sequence). The ends were cut back, 2 bases at V and 5 bases at J, with 12 bases in the middle. The CDR3 loop spans 13 amino acids. CD8+ and CD4+ blood T cells underwent TCR beta sequencing.

What was sequenced was CD4+ T cells from PBMCs. The TCR originated in a human donor with multiple sclerosis. The gene calls are TRBV30 and TRBJ1-2; D is undetermined. The CDR3 bases are TGTGCCTGGAGTCCTGAGGCTGGTTATGGCTACACCTTC. This gives the protein CAWSPEAGYGYTF. Complete variable domain (other parts from reference TRBV30 and TRBJ1-2): SQTIHQWPATLVQPVGSPLSLECTVEGTSNPNLYWYRQAAGRGLQLLFYSVGIGQISSEVPQNLSASRPQDRQFILSSKKLLLSDSGFYLCAWSPEAGYGYTFGSGTRLTVV.